The rows below give T cell receptor beta chains drawn from one sample of a study of post-analysis software for immune sequencing data. From the PCR reads, TCRdb called clonotypes with MiXCR, one entry per CDR3 protein. Of about 820,000 distinct CDR3 sequences in the sample, 53% were seen once. Material: blood. These receptor sequences come from a girl aged 5-17 years with multiple sclerosis. The conserved cysteine and the conserved F or W are not part of the CDR3 here. The order of the fields is V gene, J gene, CDR3 protein.

TRBV5-1	TRBJ1-2	ASSPGQTYGYT
TRBV11-2	TRBJ2-7	ASSLPRGLNEQY
TRBV15	.	ATSRGLAGGTETQY
TRBV6-5	TRBJ2-7	ASSYSSPRTGWGHEQY
TRBV11-2	TRBJ2-7	ASSLEHQGASYEQY
TRBV12-3/TRBV12-4	TRBJ1-2	ASKEGHTNYGYT
TRBV7-9	TRBJ2-1	ASSSSKGVDNEQF
TRBV5-1	TRBJ1-1	ASSKSSGGYTEAF
TRBV2	TRBJ2-1	ASSELGKKPGLRVDNEQF
TRBV9	TRBJ1-2	ASSVSGGIGYGYT
TRBV29-1	TRBJ1-3	SALTGGSIY
TRBV6-1	TRBJ1-1	ASGRPTEAF
TRBV20-1	TRBJ2-3	SAHASGTTDTQY
TRBV20-1	TRBJ2-7	SARGLAGGAPYEQY
TRBV4-1	TRBJ2-5	ASSQGPGGLGETQY
TRBV5-1	TRBJ2-5	ASSLLSGDQETQY
TRBV27	TRBJ2-1	ASSLGRGRAVDNEQF
TRBV10-3	TRBJ2-5	AITGQIGGEQY
TRBV5-1	TRBJ2-5	ASSSAYGRETQY
TRBV10-3	TRBJ1-1	AIRGTSPRTANTEAF
TRBV20-1	TRBJ2-1	SARVQRPRNNEQF
TRBV10-3	.	AISESRFASMGEQY
TRBV5-1	TRBJ1-1	ASGTGTGKLEAF
TRBV29-1	.	SVEGLAGGSNEQY
TRBV7-2	TRBJ2-5	ASSLEGTTSKQY
TRBV20-1	TRBJ2-7	SARATTTGEQY
TRBV10-1	.	ASSLIAGARETQY
TRBV7-9	TRBJ2-1	ASSLYPGTRYDEQF
TRBV21-1	TRBJ2-6	ASSPPPGSGANVLT
TRBV5-1	TRBJ1-4	ASSLSGEKLF
TRBV7-3	TRBJ2-7	ASSSMDRSGEQY
TRBV6-1	TRBJ1-1	ASSRGDPGGTEAF
TRBV20-1	TRBJ2-5	SARGTIQETQY
TRBV5-1	TRBJ2-7	ASSLEGEAQY
TRBV4-1	.	ASSQAGQGAGETQY
TRBV7-3	.	ASSIAGDSTSGEQY
TRBV9	TRBJ2-3	ASSEADLPQTDTQY
TRBV10-3	TRBJ2-1	AISPGLAGSSSYNEQF
TRBV7-8	TRBJ2-1	ASSVPGQGHNEQF
TRBV6-1	TRBJ2-7	ASKRWTSGRVSYEQY
TRBV7-2	TRBJ2-4	ASSLSSGGAKNIQY
TRBV7-9	TRBJ2-7	ASSFSALSYEQY
TRBV11-2	.	ASSLTAGGAFYEQY
TRBV6-6	TRBJ2-5	ASSYSKPVGERETQY
TRBV9	.	ASSVAAEGEQY
TRBV29-1	TRBJ2-4	SVRTGAKNIQY
TRBV20-1	TRBJ1-5	SARISADNQPQH
TRBV6-5	TRBJ2-1	ASRAWGQNSYNEQF
TRBV9	TRBJ2-7	ASSVGTYYEQY
TRBV4-1	TRBJ2-3	ASSQEKGTDTQY